This T cell receptor beta chain emerged from a study of cytomegalovirus exposure and HLA in healthy donors. Study observations and caveats: V- and J-gene trimming in TCR beta was tied to a missense DCLRE1C variant by an analysis performed later.

PCR amplification relied on 60 Vbeta primers (plus 13 Jbeta primers). Sequenced by immunoSEQ multiplex PCR; TCRdb stores in-frame clones only, minus some. The table records about 200,000 clones, about 70% of them present only once. On this clone itself: Its antigen is not known.

Trimming took off 4 bases at V and 7 bases at J, with 13 bases between the two ends. CDR1 and CDR2 from the germline V gene are SNHLY and FYNNEI. This CDR3 comprises 13 residues. The sequencing input was PBMCs. The V call is TRBV2, the J call TRBJ1-1; maybe TRBD1 (5 bases). This TCR was sampled from a man between 35 and 55 years old in good health and CMV-seropositive. The CDR3 nucleotides are TGTGCCAGCAGTGGGAGGGGAAAGGGTGAAGCTTTCTTT. This codes for CASSGRGKGEAFF.